This T cell receptor (beta chain) is from a study of blood T cell repertoires in COVID-19 (dated by TCRdb to between 2020 and 2021). A note on the overall study: Samples from collaborators originated in the United States, Italy and Spain and spanned both the acute and convalescent phases of COVID-19. The material from the prospective study consisted of cDNA or gDNA derived from T cells, B-cell-depleted T cells, or PBMCs. Subjects who had been exposed to COVID-19, were actively infected with it, or had recovered from it provided the deeply sampled blood TCRbeta repertoires that made up the dataset. The repertoires were released in a freely available public database meant as a resource for research on the immune response to SARS-CoV-2. The samples were drawn from the first 160 participants of the ongoing ImmuneRACE study and from over a thousand subjects provided by 6 global collaborators. Nearly every sample came with metadata listing a de-identified subject ID, COVID-19 status, age in years and sex. Where available, HLA class I and class II types were obtained from metadata supplied by the sample provider rather than from assay-based typing.

One collaborating source in Seattle enrolled patients while the patients were actively infected and followed the patients over time throughout the course of disease. Collaborating institutions collected whole blood in K2EDTA tubes following their own protocols. For TCRbeta analysis, collaborators shipped samples in one of three forms: frozen whole blood, isolated PBMCs, or DNA extracted from either of those sample types. A remark on this clone: The antigen this receptor binds is unknown. There are no base qualities to consult, and no much larger clone falls within one base.

The CDR3 numbers 13 residues from cysteine through phenylalanine. Of all the DNA, just the CDR3 is kept, 39 bases in frame from base 1. The germline V gene yields ENHRY for CDR1 and SYGVKD for CDR2. The V end loses 6 bases and the J end loses 3 bases, and a stretch of 9 bases separates them. TCRbeta CDR3 regions were amplified from genomic DNA using the immunoSEQ Assay, a bias-controlled multiplex PCR. In the source study's methods: Within the assay, amplification of reference gene primers was used to estimate how many nucleated cells each sample contained. Sequence reads were collapsed and filtered to measure the absolute abundance of every unique TCRbeta CDR3 rearrangement. For each sample, productive Simpson clonality was calculated as the square root of Simpson's diversity index over productive rearrangements. The table comes from immuneACCESS by way of TCRdb, which keeps in-frame sequences with V and J called. Part of the clones is missing from these tables; in studies checked, under half for an unresolved V gene and the rest for unknown reasons. V, J and clone size were drawn from that table, and D and trimming were deduced from the DNA. The sample records some 180,000 clones, more than 75% of which are singletons. In total, the top ten clones hold 2.5% of the sample.

Results and caveats for the whole study, not just this receptor: Clinical and demographic metadata were provided uncurated, with the amount varying by source and participant.

The chain joins TRBV10-3 to TRBJ1-3; possibly the D gene is TRBD1, per 5 matching bases. The sequence derives from a woman aged 80 or over with COVID-19, enrolled during active disease. Material: peripheral blood. The nucleotide sequence is given as TGTGCCATCAGAAGCGACAGTGGAAACACCATATATTTT. Its product reads: CAIRSDSGNTIYF.